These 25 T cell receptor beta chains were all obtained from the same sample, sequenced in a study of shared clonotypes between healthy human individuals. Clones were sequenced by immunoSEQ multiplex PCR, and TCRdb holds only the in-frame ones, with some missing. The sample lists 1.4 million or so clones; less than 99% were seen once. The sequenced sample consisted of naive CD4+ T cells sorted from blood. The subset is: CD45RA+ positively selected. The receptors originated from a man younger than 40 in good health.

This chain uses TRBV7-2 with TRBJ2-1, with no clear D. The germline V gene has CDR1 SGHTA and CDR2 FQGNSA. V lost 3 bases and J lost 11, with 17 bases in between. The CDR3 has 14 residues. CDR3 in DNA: TGTGCCAGCAGCTTCCGTATTAAGAACTCCAAGCAGTTCTTC. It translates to CASSFRIKNSKQFF. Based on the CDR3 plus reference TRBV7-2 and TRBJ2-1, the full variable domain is GAGVSQSPSNKVTEKGKDVELRCDPISGHTALYWYRQSLGQGLEFLIYFQGNSAPDKSGLPSDRFSAERTGGSVSTLTIQRTQQEDSAVYLCASSFRIKNSKQFFGPGTRLTVL.

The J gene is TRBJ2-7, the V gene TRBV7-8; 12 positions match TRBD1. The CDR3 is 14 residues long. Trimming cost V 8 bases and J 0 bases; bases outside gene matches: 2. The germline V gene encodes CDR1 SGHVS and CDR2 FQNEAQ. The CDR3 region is CASGTGGSSYEQYF. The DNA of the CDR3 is TGTGCCAGCGGGACAGGGGGCAGCTCCTACGAGCAGTACTTC.

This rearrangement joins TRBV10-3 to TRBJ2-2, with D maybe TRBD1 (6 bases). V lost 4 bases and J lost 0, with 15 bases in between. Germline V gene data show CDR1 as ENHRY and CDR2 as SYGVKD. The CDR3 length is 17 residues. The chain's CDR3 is CAISVSVGGANTGELFF. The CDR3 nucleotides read TGTGCCATCAGTGTTAGCGTTGGGGGCGCGAACACCGGGGAGCTGTTTTTT.

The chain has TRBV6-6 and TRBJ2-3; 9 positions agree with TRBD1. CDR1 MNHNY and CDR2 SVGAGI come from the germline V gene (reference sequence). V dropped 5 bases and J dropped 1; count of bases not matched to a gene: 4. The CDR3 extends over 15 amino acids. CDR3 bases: TGTGCCAGCAGTAACGGACAGGGGCGCACAGATACGCAGTATTTT. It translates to CASSNGQGRTDTQYF.

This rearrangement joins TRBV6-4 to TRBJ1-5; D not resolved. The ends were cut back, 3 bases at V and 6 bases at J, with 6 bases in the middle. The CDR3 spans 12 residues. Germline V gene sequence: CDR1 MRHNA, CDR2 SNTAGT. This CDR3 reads CASSDLGQPQHF. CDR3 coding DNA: TGTGCCAGCAGTGATTTGGGTCAGCCCCAGCATTTT.

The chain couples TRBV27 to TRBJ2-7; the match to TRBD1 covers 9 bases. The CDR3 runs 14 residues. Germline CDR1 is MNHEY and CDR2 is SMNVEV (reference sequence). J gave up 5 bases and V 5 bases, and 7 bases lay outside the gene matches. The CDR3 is CASSAWDRANEQYF. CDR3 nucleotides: TGTGCCAGCAGTGCCTGGGACAGGGCCAACGAGCAGTACTTC.

Here the CDR3 DNA reads TGTGCCAGCAGCTTAGCAGGGGCTTATAATGAAAAACTGTTTTTT. This codes for CASSLAGAYNEKLFF. The chain carries TRBV11-2 and TRBJ1-4; possible D gene TRBD1, 6 bases. Per germline, CDR1 SGHAT and CDR2 FQNNGV. Trimming removed 1 base from V and 4 bases from J, with 10 bases in between. CDR3 size: 15 residues.

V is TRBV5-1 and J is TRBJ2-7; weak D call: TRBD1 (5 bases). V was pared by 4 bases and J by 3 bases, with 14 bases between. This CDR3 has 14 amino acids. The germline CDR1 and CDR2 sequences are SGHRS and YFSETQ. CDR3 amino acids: CASSDTGRRYEQYF. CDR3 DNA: TGCGCCAGCAGCGACACAGGACGTCGCTACGAGCAGTACTTC. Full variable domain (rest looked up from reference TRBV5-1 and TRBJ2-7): KAGVTQTPRYLIKTRGQQVTLSCSPISGHRSVSWYQQTPGQGLQFLFEYFSETQRNKGNFPGRFSGRQFSNSRSEMNVSTLELGDSALYLCASSDTGRRYEQYFGPGTRLTVT.

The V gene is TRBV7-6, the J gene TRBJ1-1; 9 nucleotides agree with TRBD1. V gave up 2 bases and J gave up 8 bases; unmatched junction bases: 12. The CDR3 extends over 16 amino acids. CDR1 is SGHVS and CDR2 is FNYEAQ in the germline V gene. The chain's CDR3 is CASSLFLRDREGEAFF. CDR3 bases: TGTGCCAGCAGCTTATTTCTCCGGGACAGGGAGGGCGAAGCTTTCTTT.

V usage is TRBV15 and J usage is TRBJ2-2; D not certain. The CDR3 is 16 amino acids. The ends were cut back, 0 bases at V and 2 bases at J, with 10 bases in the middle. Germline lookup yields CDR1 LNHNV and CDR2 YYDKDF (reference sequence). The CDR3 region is CATSRDHGVNTGELFF. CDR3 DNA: TGTGCCACCAGCAGAGATCACGGAGTTAACACCGGGGAGCTGTTTTTT. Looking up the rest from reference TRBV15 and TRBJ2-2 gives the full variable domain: DAMVIQNPRYQVTQFGKPVTLSCSQTLNHNVMYWYQQKSSQAPKLLFHYYDKDFNNEADTPDNFQSRRPNTSFCFLDIRSPGLGDTAMYLCATSRDHGVNTGELFFGEGSRLTVL.

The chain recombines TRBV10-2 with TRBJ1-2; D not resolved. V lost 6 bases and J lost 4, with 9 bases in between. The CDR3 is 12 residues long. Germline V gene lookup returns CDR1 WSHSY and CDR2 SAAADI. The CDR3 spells CASREGSYGYTF. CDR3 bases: TGCGCCAGCAGAGAGGGATCCTATGGCTACACCTTC.

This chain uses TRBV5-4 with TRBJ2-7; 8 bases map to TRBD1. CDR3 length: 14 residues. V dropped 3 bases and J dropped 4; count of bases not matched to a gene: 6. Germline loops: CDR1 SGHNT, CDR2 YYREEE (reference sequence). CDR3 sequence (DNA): TGTGCCAGCAGCTACCGCCAGGGGGCTTACGAGCAGTACTTC. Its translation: CASSYRQGAYEQYF. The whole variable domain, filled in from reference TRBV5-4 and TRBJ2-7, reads ETGVTQSPTHLIKTRGQQVTLRCSSQSGHNTVSWYQQALGQGPQFIFQYYREEENGRGNFPPRFSGLQFPNYSSELNVNALELDDSALYLCASSYRQGAYEQYFGPGTRLTVT.

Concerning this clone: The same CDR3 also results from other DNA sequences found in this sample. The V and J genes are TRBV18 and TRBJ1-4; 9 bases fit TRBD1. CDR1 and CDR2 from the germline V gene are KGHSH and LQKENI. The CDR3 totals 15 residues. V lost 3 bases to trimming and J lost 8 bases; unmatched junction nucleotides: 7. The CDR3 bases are TGTGCCAGCTCACCTCCGGGACAGGGTGGCGAAAAACTGTTTTTT. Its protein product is CASSPPGQGGEKLFF.

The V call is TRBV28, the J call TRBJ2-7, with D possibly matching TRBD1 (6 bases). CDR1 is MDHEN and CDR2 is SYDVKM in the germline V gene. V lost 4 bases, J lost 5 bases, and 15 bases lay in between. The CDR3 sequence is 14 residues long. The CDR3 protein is CASSSGGLINEQYF. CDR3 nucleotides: TGTGCCAGCAGTTCTGGGGGCCTGATCAACGAGCAGTACTTC.

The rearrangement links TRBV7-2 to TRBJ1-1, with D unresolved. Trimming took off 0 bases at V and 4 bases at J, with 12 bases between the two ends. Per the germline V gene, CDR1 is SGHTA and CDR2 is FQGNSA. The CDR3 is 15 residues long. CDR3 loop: CASSLAVQQFTEAFF. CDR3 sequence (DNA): TGTGCCAGCAGCTTAGCGGTACAGCAGTTCACTGAAGCTTTCTTT.

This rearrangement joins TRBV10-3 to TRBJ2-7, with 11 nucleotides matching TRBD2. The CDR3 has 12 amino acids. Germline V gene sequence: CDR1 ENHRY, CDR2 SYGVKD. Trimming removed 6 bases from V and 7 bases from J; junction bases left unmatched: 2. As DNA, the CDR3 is TGTGCCATCAGGACTAGCGGGAAAGAGCAGTACTTC. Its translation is CAIRTSGKEQYF.

The CDR3 region is CASSPGTGRDEQFF. The CDR3, as DNA: TGTGCCAGCAGCCCGGGAACAGGGCGCGATGAGCAGTTCTTC. The chain is built from TRBV9 and TRBJ2-1, with D possibly matching TRBD1 (6 bases). V lost 4 bases, J lost 8 bases, and 16 bases lay in between. CDR1 SGDLS and CDR2 YYNGEE come from the germline V gene. The CDR3 sequence is 14 residues long.

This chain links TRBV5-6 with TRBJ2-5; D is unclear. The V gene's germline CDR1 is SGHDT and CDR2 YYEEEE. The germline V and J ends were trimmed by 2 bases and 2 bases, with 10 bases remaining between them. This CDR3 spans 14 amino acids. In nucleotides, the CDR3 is TGTGCCAGCAGCTTTGACTGGGCACAAGAGACCCAGTACTTC. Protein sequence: CASSFDWAQETQYF.

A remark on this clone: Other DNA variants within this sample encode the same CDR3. The CDR3 DNA follows: TGTGCCAGTCGACTAGCGGGGGGTGAGACCCAGTACTTC. It encodes CASRLAGGETQYF. The gene calls are TRBV19 and TRBJ2-5; 13 nucleotides match TRBD2. Trimming cost V 8 bases and J 5 bases; bases outside gene matches: 2. There are 13 residues in the CDR3. CDR1 is LNHDA, CDR2 SQIVND, per germline (reference sequence).

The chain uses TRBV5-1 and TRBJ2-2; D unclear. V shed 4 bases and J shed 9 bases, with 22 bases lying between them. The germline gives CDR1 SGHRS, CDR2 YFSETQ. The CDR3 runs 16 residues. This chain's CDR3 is CASSETIPDLIRELFF. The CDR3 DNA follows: TGCGCCAGCAGCGAGACAATTCCGGACCTCATTAGGGAGCTGTTTTTT.

CDR3 protein: CASSLQTVDTQYF. As DNA, the CDR3 is TGCGCCAGCAGCTTACAGACCGTAGATACGCAGTATTTT. This chain uses TRBV5-1 with TRBJ2-3; D is uncertain. Per the germline V gene, CDR1 is SGHRS and CDR2 is YFSETQ. V was shortened by 2 bases and J by 5 bases, with 9 bases between the two germline ends. The CDR3 totals 13 residues.

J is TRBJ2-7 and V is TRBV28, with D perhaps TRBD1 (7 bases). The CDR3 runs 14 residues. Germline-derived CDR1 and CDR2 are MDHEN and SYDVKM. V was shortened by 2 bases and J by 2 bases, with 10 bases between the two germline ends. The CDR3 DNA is TGTGCCAGCAGTTTAGGAGGGGGCGCCTACGAGCAGTACTTC. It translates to CASSLGGGAYEQYF.

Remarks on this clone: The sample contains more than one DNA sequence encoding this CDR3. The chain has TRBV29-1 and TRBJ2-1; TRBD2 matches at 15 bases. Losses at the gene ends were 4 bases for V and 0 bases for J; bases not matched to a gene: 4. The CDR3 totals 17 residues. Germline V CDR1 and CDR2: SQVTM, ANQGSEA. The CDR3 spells CSVGGTSGRSSYNEQFF. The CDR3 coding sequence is TGCAGCGTTGGTGGGACTAGCGGGAGGAGCTCCTACAATGAGCAGTTCTTC.

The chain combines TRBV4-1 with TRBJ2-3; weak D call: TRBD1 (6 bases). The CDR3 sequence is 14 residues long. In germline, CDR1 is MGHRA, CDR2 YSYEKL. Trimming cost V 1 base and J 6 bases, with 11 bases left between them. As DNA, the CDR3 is TGCGCCAGCAGCCAAGCGCAGGGGTTGGATACGCAGTATTTT. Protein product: CASSQAQGLDTQYF.

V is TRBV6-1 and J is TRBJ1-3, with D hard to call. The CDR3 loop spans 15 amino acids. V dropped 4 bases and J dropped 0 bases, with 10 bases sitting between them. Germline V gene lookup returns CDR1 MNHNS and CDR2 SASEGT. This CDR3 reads CASSGRTSSGNTIYF. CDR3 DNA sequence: TGTGCCAGCAGTGGCAGGACGTCCTCTGGAAACACCATATATTTT.